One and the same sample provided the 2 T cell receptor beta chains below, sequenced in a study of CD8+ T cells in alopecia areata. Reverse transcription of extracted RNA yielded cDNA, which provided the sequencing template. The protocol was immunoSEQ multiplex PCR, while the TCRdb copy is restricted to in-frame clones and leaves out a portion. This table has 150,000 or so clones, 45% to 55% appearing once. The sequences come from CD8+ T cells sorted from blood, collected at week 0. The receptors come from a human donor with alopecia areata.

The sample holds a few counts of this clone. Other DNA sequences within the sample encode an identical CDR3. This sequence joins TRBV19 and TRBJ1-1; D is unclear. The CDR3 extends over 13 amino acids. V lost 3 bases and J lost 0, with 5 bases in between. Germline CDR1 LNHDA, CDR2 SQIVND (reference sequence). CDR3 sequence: CASSILLNTEAFF. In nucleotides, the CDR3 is TGTGCCAGTAGTATTCTTTTGAACACTGAAGCTTTCTTT.

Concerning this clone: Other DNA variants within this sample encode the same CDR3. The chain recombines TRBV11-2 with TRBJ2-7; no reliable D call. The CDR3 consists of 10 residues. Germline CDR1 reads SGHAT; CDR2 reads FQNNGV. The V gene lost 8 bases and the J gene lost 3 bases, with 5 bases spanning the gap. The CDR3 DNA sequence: TGTGCCAGCTCCCACTACGAGCAGTACTTC. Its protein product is CASSHYEQYF.